What follows describes a single TCR beta chain. The antigen is unknown. This CDR3 has 18 residues. The sample originates from a study of Ad26.COV2.S vaccination and SARS-CoV-2 variants. The wider study: The Ad26.COV2.S arm of the COV1001 trial was where the donor was placed. Study findings and constraints: Analyses that measured TCR breadth and depth may have underestimated total T cell responses. Substantial post-vaccination breadth of spike-specific CD8+ and CD4+ T cell responses was reported.

Treatment meaning: 15 to 20 received Ad26.COV2.S at low or high dose, single or two shots; several received placebo; per-sample allocation not given. Day 63 after the first vaccine or placebo injection was the time point for sampling. This Boston cohort included adults aged 18-55 years. The data were produced by immunoSEQ multiplex PCR, yet TCRdb's version contains in-frame clones alone and is incomplete. The table includes hundreds of thousands of clones, approximately 86% detected once. The TCR originated in a person aged 18-60 years who received the Ad26.COV2.S COVID-19 vaccine or a placebo. This chain uses TRBV21-1 with TRBJ2-1; the table assigns TRBD2, which was not confirmed against the DNA. TRBV21-1 is shown as a pseudogene. This specimen consisted of peripheral blood, obtained in a trial of Ad26.COV2.S vaccine versus placebo. Written as DNA, the CDR3 is TGTGCCAGCAGCAAAGGGTTTTGGGCGGGAGAATCCTACAATGAGCAGTTCTTC. Amino acids: CASSKGFWAGESYNEQFF.